The 5 T cell receptor beta chains listed next were all sequenced from one sample in a study of beta chain features in type 1 diabetes. Sequencing targeted expressed TCRB transcripts, as all isolated RNA had been reverse transcribed. Generated by immunoSEQ multiplex PCR, the TCRdb table keeps only in-frame clones and is missing some. The data hold 300,000 to 450,000 clones, with about 20% observed a single time. The material sequenced was naive CD4+ T cells from blood. All receptors derive from a woman between 18 and 29 years old in good health.

J is TRBJ1-5 and V is TRBV30; D is perhaps TRBD1 (5 bases). V lost 5 bases to trimming and J lost 6 bases, with 14 bases between them. Germline values: CDR1 GTSNPN, CDR2 SVGIG (reference sequence). The CDR3 has 13 residues. The chain's CDR3 is CAWGTRGSQPQHF. The CDR3 DNA is TGTGCCTGGGGGACGCGGGGGTCTCAGCCCCAGCATTTT.

This clone was observed a few times. The rearrangement links TRBV4-1 to TRBJ2-5; 8 bases line up with TRBD2. V dropped 0 bases and J dropped 3; count of bases not matched to a gene: 3. The CDR3 contains 15 residues. Germline CDR1 and CDR2: MGHRA and YSYEKL. The CDR3 protein is CASSQDQLAEETQYF. Written as DNA, the CDR3 is TGCGCCAGCAGCCAAGATCAACTAGCGGAAGAGACCCAGTACTTC.

V gene TRBV5-4 combines with J gene TRBJ2-1; 8 positions agree with TRBD2. The germline V gene has CDR1 SGHNT and CDR2 YYREEE (reference sequence). The ends lost 3 bases at V and 4 bases at J; junction bases unmatched: 6. This CDR3 comprises 15 residues. The CDR3 DNA sequence: TGTGCCAGCAGCTATGGCAGCGGGGGTTACAATGAGCAGTTCTTC. This codes for CASSYGSGGYNEQFF.

In nucleotides, the CDR3 is TGTGCCAGCAGCCGAATCATAGCGGGAGGGGTATACGAGCAGTACTTC. This sequence encodes CASSRIIAGGVYEQYF. The rearrangement uses TRBV4-2 and TRBJ2-7, with TRBD2 identical over 11 bases. CDR3 size: 16 residues. V was clipped by 4 bases and J by 4 bases; unmatched bases: 9. Per germline, CDR1 LGHNA and CDR2 YNFKEQ.

This clone was seen a few times. The gene calls are TRBV4-1 and TRBJ2-1; 13 bases line up with TRBD2. The CDR3 totals 15 residues. CDR1 is MGHRA and CDR2 is YSYEKL in the germline V gene. With V trimmed by 4 bases and J by 7 bases, 4 bases remained unmatched. CDR3 bases: TGCGCCAGCAGCCGACTAGCGGGAGGACGGAATGAGCAGTTCTTC. This translates into CASSRLAGGRNEQFF.